A single sample is the source of the 12 T cell receptor beta chains below, sequenced in a study of blood T cell repertoires in COVID-19. Assay: immunoSEQ multiplex PCR; the TCRdb copy retains only in-frame clones and omits some. Here the sample spans around 360,000 clones, about 90% being singletons. Input material: peripheral blood. The receptors here all came from a woman aged 25 to 39 with COVID-19, enrolled during active disease.

The chain has TRBV19 and TRBJ2-1; D possibly corresponds to TRBD2 (6 bases). CDR3 length: 15 amino acids. V was clipped by 9 bases and J by 2 bases, with 17 bases between them. Germline CDR1 LNHDA, CDR2 SQIVND (reference sequence). As DNA, the CDR3 is TGTGCCAGCCCCCCCGGGACTTTTACCTACAATGAGCAGTTCTTC. Protein product: CASPPGTFTYNEQFF.

The chain recombines TRBV5-1 with TRBJ2-2; D may be TRBD1 (6 bases). V was pared by 0 bases and J by 0 bases, with 9 bases between. The germline CDR1 and CDR2 sequences are SGHRS and YFSETQ. The CDR3 spans 16 residues. The CDR3 DNA reads TGCGCCAGCAGCTTGGGGACAGTCGCGAACACCGGGGAGCTGTTTTTT. Encoded protein: CASSLGTVANTGELFF.

This chain connects TRBV7-6 to TRBJ2-2; TRBD2 matches 9 bases. Trimming removed 1 base from V and 7 bases from J; junction bases left unmatched: 4. Germline V gene data show CDR1 as SGHVS and CDR2 as FNYEAQ. CDR3 size: 15 residues. The CDR3 spells CASSLGTSDNGELFF. The CDR3 nucleotides are TGTGCCAGCAGCTTAGGGACTAGCGATAACGGGGAGCTGTTTTTT.

The rearrangement links TRBV18 to TRBJ1-1; possible D gene TRBD1, 6 bases. Per the germline V gene, CDR1 is KGHSH and CDR2 is LQKENI. V was cut by 5 bases and J by 6 bases, with 22 bases left in between. CDR3 size: 16 residues. For the CDR3, the DNA is TGTGCCAGCTCATCAGAACAGGGATCGAGTGCGGCTGAAGCTTTCTTT. This encodes CASSSEQGSSAAEAFF.

In DNA, the CDR3 is TGTGCCAGCAGTCTGACCCGGGACACAACTAATGAAAAACTGTTTTTT. This sequence encodes CASSLTRDTTNEKLFF. This sequence joins TRBV6-6 and TRBJ1-4, with D maybe TRBD1 (6 bases). V was pared by 5 bases and J by 0 bases, with 13 bases between. In germline, CDR1 is MNHNY, CDR2 SVGAGI (reference sequence). The CDR3 is made up of 16 amino acids.

This clone was seen a handful of times. The chain carries TRBV12-3 or TRBV12-4 and TRBJ2-1, with 11 bases matching TRBD2. Unmatched junction bases numbered 4, after V lost 3 bases and J lost 12 bases. The CDR3 spans 13 residues. The CDR3 nucleotides read TGTGCCAGCAGTTTTACTAGCGGGAGTGGGCAGTTCTTC. Its protein is CASSFTSGSGQFF.

The CDR3 is CASHLSGSGCEQYF. The CDR3 region has the DNA TGTGCCAGCCATCTCAGCGGGAGCGGGTGCGAGCAGTACTTC. V is TRBV19 and J is TRBJ2-7; TRBD2 aligns across 8 bases. Germline CDR1 reads LNHDA; CDR2 reads SQIVND (reference sequence). This CDR3 is built from 14 residues. V was pared by 9 bases and J by 6 bases, with 13 bases of the junction left unmatched. The full variable domain, its missing parts supplied by reference TRBV19 and TRBJ2-7, is DGGITQSPKYLFRKEGQNVTLSCEQNLNHDAMYWYRQDPGQGLRLIYYSQIVNDFQKGDIAEGYSVSREKKESFPLTVTSAQKNPTAFYLCASHLSGSGCEQYFGPGTRLTVT.

The gene calls are TRBV2 and TRBJ2-1; tentative D call: TRBD2 (7 bases). Trimming took 8 bases from V and 7 from J, leaving 18 bases between them. The CDR3 extends over 14 amino acids. Germline V CDR1 and CDR2: SNHLY, FYNNEI. In DNA, the CDR3 is TGTGCCAGCGGGGGGGGGACATCGAAGAATGAGCAGTTCTTC. It codes for CASGGGTSKNEQFF.

This clone came up once. The chain is built from TRBV9 and TRBJ2-2; 9 nucleotides agree with TRBD1. The germline V gene has CDR1 SGDLS and CDR2 YYNGEE. V lost 0 bases to trimming and J lost 7 bases; unmatched junction nucleotides: 7. The CDR3 loop spans 16 amino acids. The CDR3 nucleotides read TGTGCCAGCAGCGTAGGGGACAGGGAGCGAGGCGGGGAGCTGTTTTTT. This codes for CASSVGDRERGGELFF.

The chain links TRBV5-1 to TRBJ2-1, with 7 bases matching TRBD1. Germline V CDR1 and CDR2: SGHRS, YFSETQ. CDR3 length equals 14 residues. With 4 bases clipped from V and 4 bases from J, the junction kept 5 bases outside the gene matches. The CDR3 here is CASSPGTAYNEQFF. CDR3 in DNA: TGCGCCAGCAGCCCCGGGACAGCTTACAATGAGCAGTTCTTC.

This clone occurred once. The chain employs TRBV6-6 and TRBJ1-1, with D possibly being TRBD1 (5 bases). The ends were cut back, 2 bases at V and 5 bases at J, with 12 bases in the middle. Germline loops: CDR1 MNHNY, CDR2 SVGAGI (reference sequence). This CDR3 region has 14 residues. The CDR3: CASSYVGRVTEAFF. CDR3 sequence (DNA): TGTGCCAGCAGTTACGTGGGCAGGGTTACTGAAGCTTTCTTT.

This chain connects TRBV6-5 to TRBJ1-4, with 9 bases aligning to TRBD1. The CDR3 has 14 residues. Germline CDR1 is MNHEY and CDR2 is SVGAGI. V lost 10 bases to trimming and J lost 5 bases; unmatched junction nucleotides: 8. As DNA, the CDR3 is TGTGCCATCCAGAGCGGGACAGGGAATGAAAAACTGTTTTTT. Translating gives CAIQSGTGNEKLFF.